This T cell receptor beta chain is drawn from a study of blood T cell repertoires in COVID-19. About the research overall: Material from acute and convalescent COVID-19 was sourced from the United States, Italy and Spain. Sample material is recorded as cDNA or gDNA derived from T cells, B-cell-depleted T cells, or PBMCs.

The CDR3 is 10 residues long. The germline V and J ends were trimmed by 1 base and 13 bases, with 5 bases remaining between them. Germline V lookup: CDR1 MNHNS, CDR2 SASEGT. How the authors handled the data: Reference gene primers were amplified, and this amplification served to estimate nucleated cell counts. The repertoire was sequenced with immunoSEQ multiplex PCR; TCRdb's copy has only in-frame clones and lacks some. That table supplies the V and J calls and clone size; D and trimming were determined from the DNA. Of around 140,000 clones detected, approximately 90% appear once; the ten largest clones hold roughly 2.9%.

The origin of this receptor is a man aged 60 to 69 with active or convalescent COVID-19. The material sequenced was peripheral blood. The rearrangement links TRBV6-1 to TRBJ2-1; D remains ambiguous. The CDR3 nucleotides are TGTGCCAGCAGTGAAGGCGAACAGTTCTTC. As protein: CASSEGEQFF.